This T cell receptor beta chain was retrieved from a study of cytomegalovirus exposure and HLA in healthy donors. The wider study: An early release of data contained roughly 86 million unique TCRs, which came from HLA-typed donors.

Findings of the study overall: As a later analysis revealed, the rate of TCR association differed by HLA locus, with DRB1 most and HLA-C fewest. Common viral pathogens seemed to be connected with several of the most significant clusters, according to a later analysis. It was reported in a later analysis that an Asian-associated ancestry cluster showed fewer N-insertions than the roughly 670-donor mean.

Concerning this clone: Its matching antigen is unknown.

With 6 bases clipped from V and 0 bases from J, the junction kept 7 bases outside the gene matches. The CDR3 contains 16 residues. Germline values: CDR1 SGHAT, CDR2 FQNNGV. The PCR was carried out with 60 Vbeta primers and 13 Jbeta primers. Profiled with immunoSEQ multiplex PCR; TCRdb holds only in-frame clones, not every one. The table counts approximately 30,000 clones; 4.5% lies in the top ten. Sample: PBMCs. V usage is TRBV11-2 and J usage is TRBJ2-7; TRBD2 matches at 11 bases. The TCR sequence derives from a woman in her forties in good health and CMV-seropositive. This CDR3 is CASRHTSGSASYEQYF. CDR3 nucleotides: TGTGCCAGCAGGCATACTAGCGGGAGTGCCTCCTACGAGCAGTACTTC.